The 6 T cell receptor beta chains reported below all come from one sample, sequenced in a study of early T cells in non-severe SARS-CoV-2 infection. Each CDR3 protein is one row after TCRdb ran MiXCR on the 5' RACE reads. The sample has around 53,000 distinct CDR3 sequences; approximately 8.1% are singletons. The sequenced sample was whole blood. The receptors come from an adult who was a healthcare worker with PCR-confirmed SARS-CoV-2 infection or an uninfected control (not recorded which).

There are a few counts of this clonotype. The chain joins TRBV3-1 to TRBJ2-2; weak D call: TRBD1 (5 bases). This CDR3 spans 16 amino acids. Per the germline V gene, CDR1 is LGHDT and CDR2 is YNNKEL (reference sequence). Trimming took 4 bases from V and 5 from J, leaving 17 bases between them. CDR3 in amino acids: CASSPVGGRATGELFF. Here the CDR3 DNA reads TGTGCCAGCAGCCCGGTGGGTGGCAGGGCAACCGGGGAGCTGTTTTTT.

The table lists this clonotype with many counts. The chain uses TRBV20-1 and TRBJ2-7; 11 bases fit TRBD2. The germline V gene has CDR1 DFQATT and CDR2 SNEGSKA (reference sequence). V dropped 1 base and J dropped 2; count of bases not matched to a gene: 7. The CDR3 length is 16 residues. CDR3 in amino acids: CSARGVTSGETYEQYF. The CDR3 nucleotides read TGCAGTGCTAGAGGGGTGACTAGCGGGGAAACCTACGAGCAGTACTTC.

This rearrangement joins TRBV7-2 to TRBJ1-6; D is possibly TRBD1 (6 bases). Trimming removed 4 bases from V and 5 bases from J, with 12 bases in between. CDR1 is SGHTA and CDR2 is FQGNSA in the germline V gene. The CDR3 length is 15 residues. CDR3 coding DNA: TGTGCCAGCAGCTACCTAGGGGGTAATAATTCACCCCTCCACTTT. This gives the protein CASSYLGGNNSPLHF.

By sample fraction, this clonotype is medium-sized. This chain uses TRBV10-2 with TRBJ1-5, with a possible D match to TRBD1 (5 bases). The CDR3 runs to 15 residues. V shed 1 base and J shed 8 bases, with 15 bases lying between them. In germline, CDR1 is WSHSY, CDR2 SAAADI. The CDR3 is CASSELQGPLEPQHF. The CDR3 region has the DNA TGCGCCAGCAGTGAGTTGCAGGGCCCCCTAGAGCCCCAGCATTTT.

This sequence joins TRBV5-1 and TRBJ2-5, with unresolved D. Germline CDR1 SGHRS, CDR2 YFSETQ. CDR3 length: 16 amino acids. V gave up 0 bases and J gave up 2 bases, with 14 bases separating them. CDR3 in amino acids: CASSLGLGGFQETQYF. CDR3 coding DNA: TGCGCCAGCAGCTTGGGACTCGGCGGTTTTCAAGAGACCCAGTACTTC. The complete variable domain, with remaining parts taken from reference TRBV5-1 and TRBJ2-5, reads KAGVTQTPRYLIKTRGQQVTLSCSPISGHRSVSWYQQTPGQGLQFLFEYFSETQRNKGNFPGRFSGRQFSNSRSEMNVSTLELGDSALYLCASSLGLGGFQETQYFGPGTRLLVL.

This clonotype was seen at least ten times. The rearrangement links TRBV20-1 to TRBJ1-5; 7 bases are a match to TRBD1. The germline CDR1 and CDR2 sequences are DFQATT and SNEGSKA (reference sequence). The CDR3 runs to 12 residues. The trim removed 6 bases at V and 5 bases at J, leaving 4 bases unmatched. The CDR3 reads CSALDRDQPQHF. CDR3 DNA: TGCAGTGCCTTAGACAGGGATCAGCCCCAGCATTTT.